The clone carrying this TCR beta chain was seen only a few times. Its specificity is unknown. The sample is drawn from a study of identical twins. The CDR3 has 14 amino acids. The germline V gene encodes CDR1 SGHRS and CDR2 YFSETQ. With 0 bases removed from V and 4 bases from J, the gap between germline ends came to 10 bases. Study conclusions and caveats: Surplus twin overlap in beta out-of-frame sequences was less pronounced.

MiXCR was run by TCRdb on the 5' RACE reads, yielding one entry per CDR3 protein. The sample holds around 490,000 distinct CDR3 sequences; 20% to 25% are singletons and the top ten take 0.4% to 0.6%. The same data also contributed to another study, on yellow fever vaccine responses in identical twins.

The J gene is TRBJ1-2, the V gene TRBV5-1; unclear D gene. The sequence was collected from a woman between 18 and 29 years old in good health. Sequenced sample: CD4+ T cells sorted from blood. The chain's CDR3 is CASSLGSDFYGYTF. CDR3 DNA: TGCGCCAGCAGCTTGGGATCAGACTTCTATGGCTACACCTTC.